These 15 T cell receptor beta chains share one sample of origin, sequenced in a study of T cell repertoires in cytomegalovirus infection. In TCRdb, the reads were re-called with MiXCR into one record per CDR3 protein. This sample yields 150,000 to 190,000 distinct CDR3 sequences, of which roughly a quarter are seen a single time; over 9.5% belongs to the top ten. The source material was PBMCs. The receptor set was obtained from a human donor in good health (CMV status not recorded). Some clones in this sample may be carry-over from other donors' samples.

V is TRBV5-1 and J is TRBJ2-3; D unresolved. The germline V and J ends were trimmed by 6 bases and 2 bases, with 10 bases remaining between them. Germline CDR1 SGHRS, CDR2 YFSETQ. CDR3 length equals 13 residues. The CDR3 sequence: CASNRPPTDTQYF. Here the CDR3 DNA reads TGCGCCAGCAATAGGCCTCCCACAGATACGCAGTATTTT.

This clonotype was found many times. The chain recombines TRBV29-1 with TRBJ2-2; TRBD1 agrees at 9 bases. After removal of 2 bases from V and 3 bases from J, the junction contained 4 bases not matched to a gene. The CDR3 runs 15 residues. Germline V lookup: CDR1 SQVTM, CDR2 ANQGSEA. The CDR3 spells CSVELTGGHTGELFF. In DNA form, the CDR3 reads TGCAGCGTTGAATTGACAGGGGGTCACACCGGGGAGCTGTTTTTT.

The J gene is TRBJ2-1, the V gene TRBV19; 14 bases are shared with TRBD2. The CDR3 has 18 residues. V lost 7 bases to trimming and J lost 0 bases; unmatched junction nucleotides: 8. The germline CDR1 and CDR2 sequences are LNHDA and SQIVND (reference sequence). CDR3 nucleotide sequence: TGTGCCAGTACTCCCGGACTAGCGGGAGGATCCTCCTACAATGAGCAGTTCTTC. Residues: CASTPGLAGGSSYNEQFF.

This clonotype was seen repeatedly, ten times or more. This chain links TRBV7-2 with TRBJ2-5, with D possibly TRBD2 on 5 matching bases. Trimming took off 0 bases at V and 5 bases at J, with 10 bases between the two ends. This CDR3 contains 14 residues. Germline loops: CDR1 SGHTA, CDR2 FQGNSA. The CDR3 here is CASSLAGRGETQYF. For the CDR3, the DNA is TGTGCCAGCAGCTTAGCGGGTAGAGGGGAGACCCAGTACTTC.

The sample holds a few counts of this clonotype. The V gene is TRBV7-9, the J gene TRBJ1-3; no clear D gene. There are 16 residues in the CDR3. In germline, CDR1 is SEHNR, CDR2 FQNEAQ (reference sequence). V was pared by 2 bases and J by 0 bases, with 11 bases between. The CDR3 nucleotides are TGTGCCAGCAGCTTATCTCGGCAGAGCTCTGGAAACACCATATATTTT. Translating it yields CASSLSRQSSGNTIYF. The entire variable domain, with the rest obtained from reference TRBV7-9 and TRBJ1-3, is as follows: DTGVSQNPRHKITKRGQNVTFRCDPISEHNRLYWYRQTLGQGPEFLTYFQNEAQLEKSRLLSDRFSAERPKGSFSTLEIQRTEQGDSAMYLCASSLSRQSSGNTIYFGEGSWLTVV.

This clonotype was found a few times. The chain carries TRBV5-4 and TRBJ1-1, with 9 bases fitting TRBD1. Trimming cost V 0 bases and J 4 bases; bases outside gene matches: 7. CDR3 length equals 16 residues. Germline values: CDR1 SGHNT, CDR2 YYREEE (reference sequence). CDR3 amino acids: CASSLGIPQGATEAFF. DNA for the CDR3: TGTGCCAGCAGCTTGGGTATTCCACAGGGGGCCACTGAAGCTTTCTTT.

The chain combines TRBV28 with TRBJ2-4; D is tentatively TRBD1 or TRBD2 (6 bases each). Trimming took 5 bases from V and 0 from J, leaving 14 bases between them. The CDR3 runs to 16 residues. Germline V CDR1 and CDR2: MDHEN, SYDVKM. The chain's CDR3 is CASSKPGGLAKNIQYF. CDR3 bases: TGTGCCAGCAGTAAGCCCGGGGGCCTAGCCAAAAACATTCAGTACTTC.

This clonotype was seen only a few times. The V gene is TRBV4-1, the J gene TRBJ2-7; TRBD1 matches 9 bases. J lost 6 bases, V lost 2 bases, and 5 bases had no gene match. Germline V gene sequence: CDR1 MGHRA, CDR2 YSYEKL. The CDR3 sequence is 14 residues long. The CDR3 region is CASSQPGQGIEQYF. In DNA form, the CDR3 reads TGCGCCAGCAGCCAACCGGGACAGGGAATCGAGCAGTACTTC.

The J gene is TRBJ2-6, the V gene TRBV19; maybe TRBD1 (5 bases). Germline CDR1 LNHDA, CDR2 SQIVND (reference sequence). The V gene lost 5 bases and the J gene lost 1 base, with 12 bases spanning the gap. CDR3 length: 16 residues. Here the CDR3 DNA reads TGTGCCAGTAGTCCTGACAGCGTATCTGGGGCCAACGTCCTGACTTTC. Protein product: CASSPDSVSGANVLTF. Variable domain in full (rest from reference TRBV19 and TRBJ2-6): DGGITQSPKYLFRKEGQNVTLSCEQNLNHDAMYWYRQDPGQGLRLIYYSQIVNDFQKGDIAEGYSVSREKKESFPLTVTSAQKNPTAFYLCASSPDSVSGANVLTFGAGSRLTVL.

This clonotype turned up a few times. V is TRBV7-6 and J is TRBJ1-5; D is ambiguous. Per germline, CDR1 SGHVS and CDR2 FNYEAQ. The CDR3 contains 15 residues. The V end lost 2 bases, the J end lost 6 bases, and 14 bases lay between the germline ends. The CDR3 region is CASSLSSGFGQPQHF. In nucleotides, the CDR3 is TGTGCCAGCAGCTTAAGTAGCGGGTTCGGTCAGCCCCAGCATTTT. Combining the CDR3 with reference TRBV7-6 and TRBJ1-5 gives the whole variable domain GAGVSQSPRYKVTKRGQDVALRCDPISGHVSLYWYRQALGQGPEFLTYFNYEAQQDKSGLPNDRFSAERPEGSISTLTIQRTEQRDSAMYRCASSLSSGFGQPQHFGDGTRLSIL.

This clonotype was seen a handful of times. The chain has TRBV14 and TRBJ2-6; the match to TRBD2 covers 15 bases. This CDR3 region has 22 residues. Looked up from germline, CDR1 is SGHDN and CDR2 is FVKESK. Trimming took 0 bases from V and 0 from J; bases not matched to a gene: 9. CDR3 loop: CASSQDPGLAGGPYSGANVLTF. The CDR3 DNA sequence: TGTGCCAGCAGCCAAGATCCAGGACTAGCGGGGGGGCCCTACTCTGGGGCCAACGTCCTGACTTTC.

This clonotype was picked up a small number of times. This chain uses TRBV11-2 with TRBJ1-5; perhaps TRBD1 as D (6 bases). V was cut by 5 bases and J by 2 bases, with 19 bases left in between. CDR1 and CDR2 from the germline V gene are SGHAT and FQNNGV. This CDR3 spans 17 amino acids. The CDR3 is CASSKIPGERGNQPQHF. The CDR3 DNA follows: TGTGCCAGCAGCAAGATACCAGGGGAACGCGGCAATCAGCCCCAGCATTTT.

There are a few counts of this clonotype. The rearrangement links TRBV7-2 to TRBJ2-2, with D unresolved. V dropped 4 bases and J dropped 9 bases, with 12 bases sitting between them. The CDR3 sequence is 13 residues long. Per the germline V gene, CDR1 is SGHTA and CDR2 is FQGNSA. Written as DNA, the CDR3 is TGTGCCAGCAGCTCCTCGATAGGCAGGGAGCTGTTTTTT. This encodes CASSSSIGRELFF.

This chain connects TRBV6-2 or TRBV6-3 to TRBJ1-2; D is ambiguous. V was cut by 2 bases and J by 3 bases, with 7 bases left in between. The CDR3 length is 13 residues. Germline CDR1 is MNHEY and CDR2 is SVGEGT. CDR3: CASSYGSHYGYTF. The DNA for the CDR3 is TGTGCCAGCAGTTACGGGTCACACTATGGCTACACCTTC.

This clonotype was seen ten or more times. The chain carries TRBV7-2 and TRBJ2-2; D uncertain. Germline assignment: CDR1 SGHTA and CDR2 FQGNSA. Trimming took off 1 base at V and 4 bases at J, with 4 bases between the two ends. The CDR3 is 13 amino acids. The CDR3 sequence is CASSLELTGELFF. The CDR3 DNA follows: TGTGCCAGCAGCTTAGAGCTCACCGGGGAGCTGTTTTTT.